The 9 T cell receptor beta chains below were found in one sample sequenced in a study of neurological immune-mediated disorders. TCRdb analysed the 5' RACE reads with MiXCR anew, one entry per CDR3 protein. The profile shows more than 50,000 distinct CDR3 sequences, roughly 7.7% of them singletons. Time point: longitudinal time-point 3. Sequences were obtained from PBMCs. These receptors all come from a woman between 35 and 50 years old in good health.

Many counts were recorded for this clonotype. This chain connects TRBV20-1 to TRBJ2-5; TRBD2 might be the D (5 bases). The CDR3 is 11 amino acids. The V end lost 6 bases, the J end lost 6 bases, and 11 bases lay between the germline ends. Germline V lookup: CDR1 DFQATT, CDR2 SNEGSKA (reference sequence). DNA for the CDR3: TGCAGTGCCAGCCCGGGGAAGACCCAGTACTTC. Its translation: CSASPGKTQYF.

This clonotype appeared many times. The rearrangement joins TRBV7-3 to TRBJ1-3; D gene ambiguous. Germline loops: CDR1 SGHTA, CDR2 FQGTGA. V lost 5 bases, J lost 0 bases, and 14 bases lay in between. This CDR3 contains 16 residues. This chain's CDR3 is CASSPVSGFSGNTIYF. The CDR3 coding sequence is TGTGCCAGCAGCCCCGTGTCAGGCTTCTCTGGAAACACCATATATTTT.

This clonotype has a count of ten or more. One junction end does not reproduce the germline sequence, and a read error may be involved. The rearrangement uses TRBV7-7 and TRBJ2-3; TRBD1 matches at 8 bases. The CDR3 is 14 residues long. Germline lookup yields CDR1 SSHAT and CDR2 FNYEAQ (reference sequence). CDR3 residues: CASSRDRYPDTQYF. The CDR3 bases are TGTGCTAGCAGCCGGGACAGGTATCCAGATACGCAGTATTTT. Complete variable domain (other parts from reference TRBV7-7 and TRBJ2-3): GAGVSQSPRYKVTKRGQDVTLRCDPISSHATLYWYQQALGQGPEFLTYFNYEAQPDKSGLPSDRFSAERPEGSISTLTIQRTEQRDSAMYRCASSRDRYPDTQYFGPGTRLTVL.

This clonotype was observed at least ten times. The chain carries TRBV10-3 and TRBJ1-5; D is perhaps TRBD1 (6 bases). The germline V and J ends were trimmed by 6 bases and 8 bases, with 17 bases remaining between them. This CDR3 is 14 amino acids long. Germline loops: CDR1 ENHRY, CDR2 SYGVKD. In DNA form, the CDR3 reads TGTGCCATCAGCGTCAACGTCAAGGGGGAGCCCCAGCATTTT. It is translated as CAISVNVKGEPQHF.

In its sample, this clonotype was seen many times. V usage is TRBV6-4 and J usage is TRBJ2-2; D gene uncertain. The CDR3 has 15 residues. CDR1 and CDR2 from the germline V gene are MRHNA and SNTAGT. V was shortened by 1 base and J by 3 bases, with 9 bases between the two germline ends. In nucleotides, the CDR3 is TGTGCCAGCAGTGACTTGGGCAGGCACACCGGGGAGCTGTTTTTT. Residues: CASSDLGRHTGELFF.

This clonotype has ten or more counts. CDR3 sequence: CASSLEARGYSGANVLTF. DNA for the CDR3: TGCGCCAGCAGCTTGGAGGCCAGGGGTTACTCTGGGGCCAACGTCCTGACTTTC. V is TRBV5-1 and J is TRBJ2-6; D perhaps matches TRBD1 (6 bases). This CDR3 has 18 residues. V lost 0 bases and J 0 bases, leaving 13 bases between the germline ends. From germline, CDR1 is SGHRS and CDR2 YFSETQ. Drawing the rest from reference TRBV5-1 and TRBJ2-6, the complete variable domain is KAGVTQTPRYLIKTRGQQVTLSCSPISGHRSVSWYQQTPGQGLQFLFEYFSETQRNKGNFPGRFSGRQFSNSRSEMNVSTLELGDSALYLCASSLEARGYSGANVLTFGAGSRLTVL.

This clonotype has at least ten counts. The V gene is TRBV12-3 or TRBV12-4, the J gene TRBJ1-1; D perhaps matches TRBD1 (5 bases). The CDR3 runs to 15 residues. The V end lost 6 bases, the J end lost 5 bases, and 19 bases lay between the germline ends. CDR3 DNA sequence: TGTGCCAGCAGCCATGGGACCCCGAGGAAGACTGAAGCTTTCTTT. Its translation: CASSHGTPRKTEAFF.

With respect to this clonotype: Being one base from a much bigger clone, this may be a read error. J is TRBJ2-1 and V is TRBV20-1; D is unclear. V dropped 7 bases and J dropped 7 bases, with 14 bases sitting between them. CDR1 and CDR2 from the germline V gene are DFQATT and SNEGSKA (reference sequence). This CDR3 has 12 residues. The CDR3 reads CSVTQDGNEQFF. DNA for the CDR3: TGCAGTGTTACCCAGGACGGGAATGAGCAGTTCTTC.

There are many counts of this clonotype. This rearrangement joins TRBV29-1 to TRBJ1-3, with a tentative D call TRBD1 (5 bases). Germline values: CDR1 SQVTM, CDR2 ANQGSEA. The CDR3 has 14 residues. Trimming removed 7 bases from V and 0 bases from J, with 13 bases in between. Here the CDR3 reads CSAAGHSSGNTIYF. The DNA for the CDR3 is TGCAGCGCCGCCGGACACTCCTCTGGAAACACCATATATTTT.